This record concerns one TCR beta chain sequence. This clone came up a few times. Its antigen remains undetermined. No clone much larger than this one lies a single base away; base qualities are absent. The entry originates in a study of PD-1 blockade in classical Hodgkin lymphoma (dated by TCRdb to the early 2020s). Turning to the overall study: Nivolumab dosing was 3 mg/kg intravenously every 2 weeks, continuing until either disease progression or unacceptable toxicity. A peripheral blood immune signature of response to PD-1 blockade in classical Hodgkin lymphoma was defined using TCR beta sequencing and CyTOF.

Broad study findings and their caveats: Newly diagnosed patients were reported to have lower baseline TCR diversity than healthy donors, and relapsed/refractory patients were reported to have lower baseline TCR diversity still. Diversity was lower in patients who began nivolumab less than 1 year after ASCT, so these patients were left out of later analyses to avoid confounding by immune reconstitution. Only a single clinical trial cohort was studied, and what caused the repertoire differences, possibly disease activity or prior therapy, remained undefined. Trial patients with a complete response had baseline diversity similar to that of newly diagnosed patients, while partial responders and progressors had significantly lower diversity. CD4+ but not CD8+ TCR diversity rose significantly by C4D1 (p=0.0027 vs p=0.16), most apparent in complete responders (p=0.02).

The intended sense of this specimen's time point label: cycle 2 day 1 (C2D1) of nivolumab. Relapse after autologous stem cell transplantation had occurred in all trial patients, and cohorts A, B and C were distinguished by prior brentuximab vedotin exposure. The trial cohort was composed of approximately 56 patients with relapsed/refractory classical Hodgkin lymphoma, for whom complete response, partial response or progressive disease was recorded as best overall response. Single-agent nivolumab was administered to trial patients in the multi-cohort phase II CheckMate 205 trial. An independent review committee assessed best overall response by applying the 2007 International Working Group response criteria. Trial PBMCs were collected just before the start of nivolumab (C1D1) and during therapy at cycle 2 day 1 and cycle 4 day 1. Peripheral blood was collected in 8 mL Vacutainer Cell Preparation Tubes, from which PBMCs were isolated by centrifugation and then cryopreserved.

The V end gives up 6 bases and the J end 2 bases, leaving 9 bases in the junction not matched to a gene. Per the germline V gene, MRHNA is the CDR1 and SNTAGT is the CDR2. Including cysteine and phenylalanine, the CDR3 has 15 amino acids. The retained sequence is limited to the CDR3, 45 bases, with the frame set at the first base. The Qiagen DNeasy kit was used to extract genomic DNA both from unsorted PBMCs and from the negatively selected CD4+ and CD8+ fractions. TCR beta CDR3 regions were subjected to amplification by immunoSEQ multiplex PCR with primers that anneal to V and J segments. A synthetic immune receptor repertoire was used to minimize amplification bias, and any remaining bias was removed computationally after sequencing. Per the authors' processing: Repertoire diversity was quantified as the Shannon entropy index using custom Python scripts. Unsorted, CD4+ and CD8+ repertoires were examined separately, except in combined analyses, for which CD4+ and CD8+ sequences were merged in silico. Clonal expansion was defined as at least a 2-fold frequency increase after treatment relative to C1D1, with a pseudocount of 0.5 for undetected baseline clones. Clones with 0 or 1 copy at C1D1 were defined as singleton clones, while clones with 2 or more copies were defined as non-singleton clones. By matching protein sequences in sorted samples from the same patient, clones expanded in unsorted samples were annotated as CD4+, CD8+ or unknown. Diversity changes from C1D1 to C4D1 were tested in paired samples using Wilcoxon tests. TCRdb retrieved this table from immuneACCESS and kept in-frame rearrangements only. Not all clones are present; in checked studies, unresolved V genes account for under half, and no reason is known for the remainder. The DNA gave D and trimming, while V, J and clone size come from that table. The sample table contains fewer than 30,000 clones; only one count was recorded for approximately 82% of them. Clones ranked in the top ten supply roughly 12% of the sample.

The receptor chain draws on TRBV6-4 and TRBJ1-1; 7 central nucleotides agree with TRBD1. This receptor was identified in a human donor with classical Hodgkin lymphoma. The sample here was peripheral blood mononuclear cells (PBMCs), taken before the second cycle of nivolumab. The CDR3 is CASRNRTGANTEAFF. Read as DNA, the sequence is TGTGCCAGCAGAAACCGGACAGGCGCTAACACTGAAGCTTTCTTT.